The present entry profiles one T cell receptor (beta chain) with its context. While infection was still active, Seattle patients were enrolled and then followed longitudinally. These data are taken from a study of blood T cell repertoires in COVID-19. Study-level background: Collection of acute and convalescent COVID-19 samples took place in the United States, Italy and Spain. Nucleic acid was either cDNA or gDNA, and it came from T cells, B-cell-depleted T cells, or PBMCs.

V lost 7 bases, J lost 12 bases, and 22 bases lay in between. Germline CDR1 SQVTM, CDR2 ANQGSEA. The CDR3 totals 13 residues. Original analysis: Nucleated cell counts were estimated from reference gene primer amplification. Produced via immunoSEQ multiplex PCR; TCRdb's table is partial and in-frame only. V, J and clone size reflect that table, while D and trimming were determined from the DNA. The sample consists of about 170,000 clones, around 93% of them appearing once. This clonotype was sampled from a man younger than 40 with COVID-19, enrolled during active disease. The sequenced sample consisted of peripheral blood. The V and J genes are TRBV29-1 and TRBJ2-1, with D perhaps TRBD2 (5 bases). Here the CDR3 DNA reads TGCAGCGCTGATAGGTTATCGGCGGGTGGGCAGTTCTTC. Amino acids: CSADRLSAGGQFF.